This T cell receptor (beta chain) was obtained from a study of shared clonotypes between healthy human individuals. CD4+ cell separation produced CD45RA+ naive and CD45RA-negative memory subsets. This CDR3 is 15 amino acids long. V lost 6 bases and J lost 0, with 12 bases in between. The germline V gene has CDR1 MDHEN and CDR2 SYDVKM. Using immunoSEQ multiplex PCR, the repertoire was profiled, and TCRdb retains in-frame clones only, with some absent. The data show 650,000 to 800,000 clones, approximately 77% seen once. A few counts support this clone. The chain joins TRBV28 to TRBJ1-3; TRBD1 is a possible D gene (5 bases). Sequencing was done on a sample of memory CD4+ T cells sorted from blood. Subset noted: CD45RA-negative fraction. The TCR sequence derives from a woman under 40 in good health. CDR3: CASSRGGISGNTIYF. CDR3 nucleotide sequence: TGTGCCAGCAGCCGGGGGGGGATCTCTGGAAACACCATATATTTT. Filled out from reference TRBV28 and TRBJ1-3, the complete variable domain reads DVKVTQSSRYLVKRTGEKVFLECVQDMDHENMFWYRQDPGLGLRLIYFSYDVKMKEKGDIPEGYSVSREKKERFSLILESASTNQTSMYLCASSRGGISGNTIYFGEGSWLTVV.